The present T cell receptor (beta chain) was sequenced within a study of cytomegalovirus exposure and HLA in healthy donors. With respect to this clone: Its specificity is not known.

Primers for the PCR totalled 60 Vbeta and 13 Jbeta. The method was immunoSEQ multiplex PCR; TCRdb's version includes in-frame clones alone and lacks a portion of them. The table shows about 100,000 clones, with about three quarters occurring only once. This CDR3 has 11 amino acids. The V gene lost 6 bases and the J gene lost 13 bases, with 12 bases spanning the gap. Broader study findings: What a later analysis showed was that several of the most significant clusters appeared linked to common viral pathogens. Accurate prediction of HLA-A and HLA-B alleles (for most subjects) was reportedly achieved from TCR beta sequences.

The sequenced sample was PBMCs. This chain joins TRBV23-1 and TRBJ2-2; TRBD2 might be the D (5 bases). TRBV23-1 is reported as an ORF; its role is uncertain. This clonotype originated in a man aged 40-49 years in good health and CMV-seropositive. The CDR3 DNA reads as TGCGCCAGCAGCCGAACGCGGGTGCTGTTTTTT. It translates to CASSRTRVLFF.